Sequencing of this TCR beta chain was carried out in a study of T cells in Graves' hyperthyroidism and ophthalmopathy. This CDR3 has 14 amino acids. Trimming left V 0 bases short and J 7 bases short, with 10 bases between. Germline-derived CDR1 and CDR2 are SGHVS and FQNEAQ. Amplification of TCR beta CDR3 regions was performed using RNA transcripts as template. Carried out on the TCR CDR3, a first-round RT-PCR used the HTBI primer set. One entry per CDR3 protein, called by TCRdb with MiXCR from the multiplex PCR reads. This sample has hundreds of thousands of distinct CDR3 sequences; approximately 25% occur once, and the top ten carry about 11%.

This TCR was recovered from a woman in her twenties or thirties with Graves' ophthalmopathy. The sample taken for sequencing was blood. The chain couples TRBV7-8 to TRBJ1-5, with a tentative D call TRBD1 (5 bases). The CDR3 here is CASSLAQGKQPQHF. CDR3 DNA sequence: TGTGCCAGCAGCTTAGCCCAGGGAAAACAGCCCCAGCATTTT.